These 17 T cell receptor beta chains were all obtained from the same sample, sequenced in a study of beta chain features in type 1 diabetes. Reverse transcribing all isolated RNA meant expressed TCRB transcripts were sequenced. The table came from immunoSEQ multiplex PCR; TCRdb's copy has only in-frame clones and leaves some out. The sample carries 430,000 or so clones, over 10% recorded once. Sequences were obtained from naive CD4+ T cells from blood. These receptors were collected from a woman younger than 30 in good health.

V and J are TRBV28 and TRBJ2-3, with a possible D match to TRBD2 (5 bases). Germline-derived CDR1 and CDR2 are MDHEN and SYDVKM. Trimming removed 7 bases from V and 6 bases from J, with 20 bases in between. The CDR3 length is 15 residues. CDR3 DNA sequence: TGTGCCAGCACTTTCCGTGGACTCACAGATGATACGCAGTATTTT. The encoded protein is CASTFRGLTDDTQYF.

Only a few counts were recorded for this clone. The chain uses TRBV9 and TRBJ1-1; 7 positions match TRBD1. Germline V lookup: CDR1 SGDLS, CDR2 YYNGEE. This CDR3 is 14 amino acids long. With V trimmed by 0 bases and J by 4 bases, 3 bases remained unmatched. CDR3 residues: CASSVVGGGTEAFF. The CDR3 nucleotides are TGTGCCAGCAGCGTAGTAGGGGGCGGCACTGAAGCTTTCTTT.

In this sample, this clone turned up a few times. The rearrangement joins TRBV7-9 to TRBJ2-7, with TRBD2 identical over 9 bases. Germline V gene lookup returns CDR1 SEHNR and CDR2 FQNEAQ (reference sequence). Trimming removed 3 bases from V and 4 bases from J; junction bases left unmatched: 7. The CDR3 has 15 amino acids. Here the CDR3 DNA reads TGTGCCAGCAGCTTCAAAGCGGGGGGACCTTACGAGCAGTACGTC. Translated, it gives CASSFKAGGPYEQYV.

This clone was counted a few times. The rearrangement uses TRBV7-9 and TRBJ2-7, with D tentatively TRBD1 or TRBD2 (5 bases each). CDR1 is SEHNR, CDR2 FQNEAQ, per germline (reference sequence). V shed 3 bases and J shed 2 bases, with 14 bases lying between them. CDR3 size: 15 residues. CDR3 in DNA: TGTGCCAGCAGCTTGGCCCGGGACCCCACCTACGAGCAGTACGTC. Translated, it gives CASSLARDPTYEQYV.

This clone was seen a few times. The chain links TRBV7-2 to TRBJ2-3; perhaps TRBD2 as D (5 bases). Looked up from germline, CDR1 is SGHTA and CDR2 is FQGNSA. This CDR3 region has 16 residues. The ends were cut back, 5 bases at V and 2 bases at J, with 17 bases in the middle. The CDR3 reads CASSHLAGLVTDTQYF. In nucleotides, the CDR3 is TGTGCCAGCAGCCACTTAGCAGGACTTGTCACAGATACGCAGTATTTT.

This sequence joins TRBV5-6 and TRBJ2-5, with 7 bases aligning to TRBD2. Germline V CDR1 and CDR2: SGHDT, YYEEEE. This CDR3 has 15 residues. V gave up 1 base and J gave up 2 bases; unmatched junction bases: 5. CDR3 in amino acids: CASSLTSGAQETQYF. The CDR3 DNA follows: TGTGCCAGCAGCTTGACGAGCGGGGCGCAAGAGACCCAGTACTTC.

There are a few counts of this clone. Distinct nucleotide sequences in the sample also encode this CDR3. This chain joins TRBV11-2 and TRBJ2-2; D unresolved. The CDR3 loop spans 12 amino acids. Germline assignment: CDR1 SGHAT and CDR2 FQNNGV. Trimming stripped 1 base from V and 6 bases from J, with 3 bases between. CDR3 nucleotide sequence: TGTGCCAGCAGCTTAGCAGCCGGGGAGCTGTTTTTT. Encoded protein: CASSLAAGELFF.

The chain has TRBV5-4 and TRBJ2-3; D is possibly TRBD1 (5 bases). The V and J ends lost 1 base and 1 base respectively, with 10 bases between them. The germline V gene has CDR1 SGHNT and CDR2 YYREEE (reference sequence). There are 15 residues in the CDR3. CDR3 bases: TGTGCCAGCAGCTTGCAGGGCCCAGGCACAGATACGCAGTATTTT. Protein: CASSLQGPGTDTQYF.

This clone was seen only a few times. The chain recombines TRBV14 with TRBJ2-1; TRBD2 matches at 7 bases. Germline trimming cut 4 bases from V and 9 bases from J; bases unmatched to any gene: 12. The CDR3 has 15 amino acids. Germline lookup yields CDR1 SGHDN and CDR2 FVKESK. The DNA of the CDR3 is TGTGCCAGCAGCCGCATTGGGGGGGAGTGGAGTGAGCAGTTCTTC. Its translation is CASSRIGGEWSEQFF. The whole variable domain, filled in from reference TRBV14 and TRBJ2-1, reads EAGVTQFPSHSVIEKGQTVTLRCDPISGHDNLYWYRRVMGKEIKFLLHFVKESKQDESGMPNNRFLAERTGGTYSTLKVQPAELEDSGVYFCASSRIGGEWSEQFFGPGTRLTVL.

The chain employs TRBV5-1 and TRBJ2-7, with D tentatively TRBD1 or TRBD2 (5 bases each). Germline V gives CDR1 SGHRS, CDR2 YFSETQ. Trimming shortened V by 1 base and J by 6 bases, and 14 bases separated the two germline ends. The CDR3 is 14 amino acids. The CDR3 loop reads CASSLMVGDPEQYV. Here the CDR3 DNA reads TGCGCCAGCAGCTTGATGGTCGGGGACCCCGAGCAGTACGTC.

This clone was counted a few times. The chain carries TRBV7-9 and TRBJ1-2; D remains unclear. The CDR3 extends over 14 amino acids. V dropped 3 bases and J dropped 0 bases, with 8 bases sitting between them. Germline CDR1 is SEHNR and CDR2 is FQNEAQ (reference sequence). The CDR3 protein is CASSLLVSNYGYTF. CDR3 sequence (DNA): TGTGCCAGCAGCTTGCTGGTTTCTAACTATGGCTACACCTTC.

This clone was observed a handful of times. The chain uses TRBV9 and TRBJ1-1, with D possibly being TRBD1 (5 bases). Per germline, CDR1 SGDLS and CDR2 YYNGEE. The CDR3 consists of 12 residues. V was shortened by 7 bases and J by 1 base, with 8 bases between the two germline ends. The CDR3 spells CASGTGNTEAFF. The CDR3 DNA follows: TGTGCCAGCGGCACAGGGAACACTGAAGCTTTCTTT.

This clone occurred a few times. V and J are TRBV30 and TRBJ1-1, with a possible D match to TRBD1 (6 bases). Deletions cut 8 bases from V and 5 bases from J, with 18 bases between. Germline loops: CDR1 GTSNPN, CDR2 SVGIG (reference sequence). The CDR3 runs 13 residues. DNA of the CDR3: TGTGCCCGGGACAAAATTCTCGGGACTGAAGCTTTCTTT. Translation: CARDKILGTEAFF.

As DNA, the CDR3 is TGTGCCAGCAGCACCTCACTAGCGGGAGGGCCCTACGAGCAGTACTTC. Protein product: CASSTSLAGGPYEQYF. The chain employs TRBV7-2 and TRBJ2-7, with 13 nucleotides matching TRBD2. Germline trimming cut 5 bases from V and 2 bases from J; bases unmatched to any gene: 6. The CDR3 spans 16 residues. Germline CDR1 reads SGHTA; CDR2 reads FQGNSA.

In its sample, this clone was seen a few times. V is TRBV30 and J is TRBJ1-5; possible D gene TRBD1, 5 bases. Between the trimmed V and J ends, which lost 0 bases and 6 bases, there was a span of 9 bases. In germline, CDR1 is GTSNPN, CDR2 SVGIG (reference sequence). The CDR3 loop spans 13 amino acids. CDR3 nucleotides: TGTGCCTGGAGTGTACGGGGGTCTCAGCCCCAGCATTTT. Amino acids: CAWSVRGSQPQHF.

This chain links TRBV18 with TRBJ1-5; D unclear. The CDR3 is made up of 13 amino acids. V lost 3 bases, J lost 6 bases, and 9 bases lay in between. The germline gives CDR1 KGHSH, CDR2 LQKENI. The CDR3 coding sequence is TGTGCCAGCTCACCGGGTCGGGCTCAGCCCCAGCATTTT. Amino acid sequence: CASSPGRAQPQHF. Variable domain in full (rest from reference TRBV18 and TRBJ1-5): NAGVMQNPRHLVRRRGQEARLRCSPMKGHSHVYWYRQLPEEGLKFMVYLQKENIIDESGMPKERFSAEFPKEGPSILRIQQVVRGDSAAYFCASSPGRAQPQHFGDGTRLSIL.

This clone showed up just a few times. This chain connects TRBV7-9 to TRBJ2-7; 8 nucleotides line up with TRBD2. Looked up from germline, CDR1 is SEHNR and CDR2 is FQNEAQ (reference sequence). V trimming: 5 bases; J trimming: 2 bases; junction bases outside the gene matches: 5. The CDR3 has 14 amino acids. CDR3 bases: TGTGCCAGCAGCAAGACTAGCGACCCCTACGAGCAGTACGTC. Protein product: CASSKTSDPYEQYV.